This TCR beta chain came from a study of PD-1 blockade in classical Hodgkin lymphoma. Note on this clone: Its target is not known.

Only in-frame clones appear in the TCRdb table, and some are missing; sequencing was by immunoSEQ multiplex PCR. Of approximately 89,000 clones in the sample, approximately 80% were seen once. CDR3 length: 17 residues. Study findings and constraints: By C4D1, diversity of CD4+ TCRs had risen significantly, whereas that of CD8+ TCRs had not. A reduction in baseline TCR diversity was reportedly seen in newly diagnosed patients relative to healthy donors. The study found complete responders had baseline diversity similar to newly diagnosed patients. After ASCT, patients who started nivolumab under 1 year later were excluded.

Every patient experienced relapse after autologous stem cell transplantation, and brentuximab vedotin exposure varied. The TCR was taken from a human donor with classical Hodgkin lymphoma. This chain links TRBV21-1 with TRBJ2-1; TRBD2, as called in the table, went unchecked against the DNA. TRBV21-1 counts as a pseudogene. Sequenced here: peripheral blood mononuclear cells (PBMCs), sampled at baseline. CDR3 residues: CASSKDRPTPRVNEQFF. Written as DNA, the CDR3 is TGTGCCAGCAGCAAAGACCGACCCACACCTCGGGTCAATGAGCAGTTCTTC.